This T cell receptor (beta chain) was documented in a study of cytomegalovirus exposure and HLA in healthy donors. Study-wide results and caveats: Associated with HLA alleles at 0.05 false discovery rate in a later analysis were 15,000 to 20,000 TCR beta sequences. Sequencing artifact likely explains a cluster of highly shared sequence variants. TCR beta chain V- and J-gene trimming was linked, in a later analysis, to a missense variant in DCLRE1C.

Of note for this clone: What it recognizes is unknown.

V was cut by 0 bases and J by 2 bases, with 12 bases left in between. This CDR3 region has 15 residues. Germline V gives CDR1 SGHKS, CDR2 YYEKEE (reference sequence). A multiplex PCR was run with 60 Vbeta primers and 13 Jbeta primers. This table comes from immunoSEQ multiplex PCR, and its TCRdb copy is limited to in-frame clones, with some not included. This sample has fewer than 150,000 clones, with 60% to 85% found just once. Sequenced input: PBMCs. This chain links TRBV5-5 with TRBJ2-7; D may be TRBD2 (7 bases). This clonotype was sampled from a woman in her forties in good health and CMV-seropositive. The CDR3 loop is CASSLATGGPYEQYF. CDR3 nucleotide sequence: TGTGCCAGCAGCTTGGCGACGGGGGGCCCCTACGAGCAGTACTTC.